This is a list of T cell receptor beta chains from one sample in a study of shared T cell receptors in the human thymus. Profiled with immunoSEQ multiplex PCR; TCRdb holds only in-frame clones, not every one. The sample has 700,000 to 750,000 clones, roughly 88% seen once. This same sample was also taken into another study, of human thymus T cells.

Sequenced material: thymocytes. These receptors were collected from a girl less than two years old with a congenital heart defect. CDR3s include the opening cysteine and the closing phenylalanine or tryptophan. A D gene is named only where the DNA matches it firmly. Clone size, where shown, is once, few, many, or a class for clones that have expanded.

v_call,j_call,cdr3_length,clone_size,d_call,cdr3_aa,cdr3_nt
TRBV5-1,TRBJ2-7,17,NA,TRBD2,CASSLAPGLAGGYEQYF,TGCGCCAGCAGCTTGGCCCCAGGTCTAGCGGGGGGCTACGAGCAGTACTTC
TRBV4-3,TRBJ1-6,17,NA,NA,CASSQGYRVGENSPLHF,TGCGCCAGCAGCCAAGGGTACAGGGTGGGGGAAAATTCACCCCTCCACTTT
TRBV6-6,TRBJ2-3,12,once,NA,CASKGGTDTQYF,TGTGCCAGCAAGGGGGGCACAGATACGCAGTATTTT
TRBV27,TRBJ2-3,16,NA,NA,CASSLSVLVRLDTQYF,TGTGCCAGCAGTTTATCTGTCTTAGTGAGGTTGGATACGCAGTATTTT
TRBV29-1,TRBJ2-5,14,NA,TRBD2,CSGGGTARPETQYF,TGCAGCGGGGGAGGGACTGCTCGTCCCGAGACCCAGTACTTC
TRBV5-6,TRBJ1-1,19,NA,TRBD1,CASSLGQGAPTTLNTEAFF,TGTGCCAGCAGCTTGGGACAGGGGGCTCCCACCACGCTGAACACTGAAGCTTTCTTT
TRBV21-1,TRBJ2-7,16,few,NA,CASSVLASRTRYEQYF,TGTGCCAGCAGCGTCCTCGCGTCGAGGACAAGGTACGAGCAGTACTTC
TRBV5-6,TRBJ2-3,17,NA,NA,CASSTEGATLYTDTQYF,TGTGCCAGCAGCACCGAAGGGGCTACACTTTACACAGATACGCAGTATTTT
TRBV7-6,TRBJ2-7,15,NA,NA,CASSPRGESSYEQYF,TGTGCCAGCAGCCCCAGGGGAGAATCGTCCTACGAGCAGTACTTC
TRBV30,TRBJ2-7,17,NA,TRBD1,CAWSVRRGQGGPYEQYF,TGTGCCTGGAGTGTACGGCGGGGACAGGGTGGACCGTACGAGCAGTACTTC
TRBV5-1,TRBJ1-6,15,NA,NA,CASSLAGTYNSPLHF,TGCGCCAGCAGCTTGGCCGGGACTTATAATTCACCCCTCCACTTT
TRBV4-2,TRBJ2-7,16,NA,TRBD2,CASSQVGSGETYEQYF,TGTGCCAGCAGCCAAGTCGGTAGCGGGGAAACCTACGAGCAGTACTTC
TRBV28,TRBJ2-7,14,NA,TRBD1,CATLPGTGTYEQYF,TGTGCCACCCTACCCGGGACAGGGACCTACGAGCAGTACTTC
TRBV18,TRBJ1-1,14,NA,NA,CASSPGAPDTEAFF,TGTGCCAGCTCACCAGGGGCGCCTGACACTGAAGCTTTCTTT
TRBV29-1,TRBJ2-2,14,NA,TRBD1,CSVIDRVGTGELFF,TGCAGCGTCATTGACAGGGTTGGCACCGGGGAGCTGTTTTTT
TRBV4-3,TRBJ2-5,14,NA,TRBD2,CASSQTRGDETQYF,TGCGCCAGCAGCCAAACGCGGGGGGATGAGACCCAGTACTTC
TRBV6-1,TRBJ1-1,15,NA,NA,CASNGGGSRNTEAFF,TGTGCCAGCAATGGGGGGGGATCGCGGAACACTGAAGCTTTCTTT
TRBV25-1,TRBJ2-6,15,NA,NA,CASRDTYSGANVLTF,TGTGCCAGCCGGGACACCTACTCTGGGGCCAACGTCCTGACTTTC
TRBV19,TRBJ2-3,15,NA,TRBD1,CASSIGTGVYDTQYF,TGTGCCAGTAGTATTGGAACAGGGGTTTATGATACGCAGTATTTT
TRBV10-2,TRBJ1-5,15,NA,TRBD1,CASSGNRDSNQPQHF,TGCGCCAGCAGTGGAAACCGGGACAGTAATCAGCCCCAGCATTTT
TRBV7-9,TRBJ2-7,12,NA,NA,CASSSYRVEQYF,TGTGCCAGCAGCTCGTACAGGGTTGAGCAGTACTTC
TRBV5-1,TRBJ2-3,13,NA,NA,CASRITGLNTQYF,TGCGCCAGCAGAATCACAGGATTGAATACGCAGTATTTT
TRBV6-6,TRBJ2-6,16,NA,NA,CASRPDSGAGANVLTF,TGTGCCAGCAGGCCCGACAGTGGGGCCGGGGCCAACGTCCTGACTTTC
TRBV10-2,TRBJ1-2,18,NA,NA,CASTHPTGIRVRSGGYTF,TGCGCCAGCACTCATCCAACAGGGATAAGAGTAAGGTCGGGTGGCTACACCTTC
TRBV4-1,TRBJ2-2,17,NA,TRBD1,CASSPLTGKGTTGELFF,TGCGCCAGCAGTCCCCTGACAGGGAAGGGTACCACCGGGGAGCTGTTTTTT
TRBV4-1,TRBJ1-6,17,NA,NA,CASSQDGGSSYNSPLHF,TGCGCCAGCAGCCAAGATGGGGGGAGCTCCTATAATTCACCCCTCCACTTT
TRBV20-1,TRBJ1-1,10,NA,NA,CSASGRGAFF,TGCAGTGCTAGCGGACGAGGGGCTTTCTTT
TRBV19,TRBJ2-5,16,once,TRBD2,CASTLRLAGRQETQYF,TGTGCCAGTACCCTAAGACTAGCGGGGAGGCAAGAGACCCAGTACTTC
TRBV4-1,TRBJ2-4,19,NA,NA,CASSQEKEGAVEAKNIQYF,TGCGCCAGCAGCCAAGAAAAGGAGGGAGCCGTAGAGGCCAAAAACATTCAGTACTTC
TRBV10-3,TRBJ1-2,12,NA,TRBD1,CAIRQGGYGYTF,TGTGCCATCAGGCAGGGGGGCTATGGCTACACCTTC
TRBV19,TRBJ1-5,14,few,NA,CASSIGPGDQPQHF,TGTGCCAGTAGTATAGGGCCGGGAGATCAGCCCCAGCATTTT
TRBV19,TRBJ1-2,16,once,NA,CASSIGPETTNYGYTF,TGTGCCAGTAGTATAGGCCCGGAAACTACTAACTATGGCTACACCTTC
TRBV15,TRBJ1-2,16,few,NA,CATSRDPWGRVNGYTF,TGTGCCACCAGCAGAGATCCGTGGGGCAGGGTTAATGGCTACACCTTC
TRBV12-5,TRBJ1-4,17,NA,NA,CASGLAGPKTGNEKLFF,TGTGCTAGTGGTTTGGCTGGACCTAAAACAGGGAATGAAAAACTGTTTTTT
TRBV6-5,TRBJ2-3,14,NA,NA,CASSYDDNTDTQYF,TGTGCCAGCAGTTACGACGACAACACAGATACGCAGTATTTT
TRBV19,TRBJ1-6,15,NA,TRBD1,CASNTPGQGYSPLHF,TGTGCCAGTAACACACCGGGACAGGGTTATTCACCCCTCCACTTT
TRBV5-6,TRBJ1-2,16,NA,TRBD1,CASSSTGDISNYGYTF,TGTGCCAGCAGCTCCACAGGGGACATTTCTAACTATGGCTACACCTTC